This is a list of T cell receptor beta chains from one sample in a study of blood T cell repertoires in COVID-19. TCRdb's table, derived via immunoSEQ multiplex PCR, lists solely in-frame clones and lacks some. The sample lists more than 140,000 clones; 88% were seen once. Material for sequencing was peripheral blood. These receptors originate from a woman aged 55-69 years with acute or convalescent COVID-19. The CDR3 runs from the conserved cysteine through the conserved F or W. D genes are given only for firm matches. Size values are once, few and many counts, or a class for expanded clones, and some rows have none.

j_call d_call clone_size v_call cdr3_nt cdr3_aa
TRBJ1-2 . . TRBV18 TGTGCCAGCTCACCCGGAGCAGGGAACTATGGCTACACCTTC CASSPGAGNYGYTF
TRBJ2-1 . . TRBV29-1 TGCAGCGTTGGTGTAGGGGGACCCTACAATGAGCAGTTCTTC CSVGVGGPYNEQFF
TRBJ2-1 . . TRBV18 TGTGCCAGCTCACCACCGGCTAGTGCCTACAATGAGCAGTTCTTC CASSPPASAYNEQFF
TRBJ1-2 . . TRBV10-3 TGTGCCATCAGCACCCCGGAGGAGAGAGGCTACACCTTC CAISTPEERGYTF
TRBJ1-4 . . TRBV15 TGTGCCACCAGCAGAGGCCAGTCTAATGAAAAACTGTTTTTT CATSRGQSNEKLFF
TRBJ1-5 . . TRBV24-1 TGTGCCACCAGTGAATCCGGGGTTAGACAGCCCCAGCATTTT CATSESGVRQPQHF
TRBJ2-7 . . TRBV28 TGTGCCAGCAGTTTGGACAAAGTTAGCTACGAGCAGTACTTC CASSLDKVSYEQYF
TRBJ1-6 TRBD1 few TRBV30 TGTGCCTGGAGTGTACGTGGACAGGGAAGTTCACCCCTCCACTTT CAWSVRGQGSSPLHF
TRBJ2-5 . . TRBV27 TGTGCCAGCAGCTCCGAGGGCGCGGGTGAAGAGACCCAGTACTTC CASSSEGAGEETQYF
TRBJ2-2 . . TRBV30 TGTGCCTGGACAGGGCGGAGAGACACCGGGGAGCTGTTTTTT CAWTGRRDTGELFF
TRBJ1-5 TRBD1 . TRBV19 TGTGCCAGTAGTCCGGGACAGGGCTGGAATCAGCCCCAGCATTTT CASSPGQGWNQPQHF
TRBJ2-4 TRBD1 . TRBV14 TGTGCCAGCAGCCAAGTAGGGGGCGTAAGAAACATTCAGTACTTC CASSQVGGVRNIQYF
TRBJ2-1 TRBD1 . TRBV7-2 TGTGCCAGCAGCTTAGTAGGGGGCGGAGAGCAGTTCTTC CASSLVGGGEQFF
TRBJ1-1 TRBD1 . TRBV7-9 TGTGCCAGCAGCTTGGGACAGGGGGCTACTGAAGCTTTCTTT CASSLGQGATEAFF
TRBJ2-7 TRBD1 . TRBV7-3 TGTGCCAGCAGCGGCGGACAGGGAAGAGAGCAGTACTTC CASSGGQGREQYF
TRBJ1-1 TRBD1 . TRBV28 TGTGCCAGCAGGTTACAGGGGACTGAAGCTTTCTTT CASRLQGTEAFF
TRBJ2-2 TRBD2 . TRBV4-2 TGTGCCAGCAGGCAGGTCCGGGGGGGTCGCACCGGGGAGCTGTTTTTT CASRQVRGGRTGELFF
TRBJ2-2 . . TRBV5-1 TGCGCCAGCAGCAAGCAACTAACAGGGTCCGGGGAGCTGTTTTTT CASSKQLTGSGELFF
TRBJ1-1 TRBD1 . TRBV29-1 TGCAGCGCACAGACAGGGGGCGATGGTGAAGCTTTCTTT CSAQTGGDGEAFF
TRBJ1-6 . . TRBV7-9 TGTGCCAGCAGCTCCGACACTGATAATTCACCCCTCCACTTT CASSSDTDNSPLHF
TRBJ1-2 . . TRBV5-1 TGCGCCAGCAAGTCAGGGGCCCCATATGATGGCTACACCTTC CASKSGAPYDGYTF
TRBJ1-2 TRBD1 . TRBV5-8 TGTGCCAGCAGCTTTGGGGACCGGGACAGGACCATTGGCTACACCTTC CASSFGDRDRTIGYTF
TRBJ1-2 . . TRBV6-2/TRBV6-3 TGTGCCAGCAGTTACCTGTTTTCTAGCGGCTACACCTTC CASSYLFSSGYTF
TRBJ2-3 . . TRBV9 TGTGCCAGCAGCGTAGGTGGGGGGGGCCCGAGCACAGATACGCAGTATTTT CASSVGGGGPSTDTQYF
TRBJ2-5 . once TRBV6-1 TGTGCCAGCAGTGAAGGTCTACAAGAGACCCAGTACTTC CASSEGLQETQYF
TRBJ2-7 TRBD2 once TRBV4-1 TGCGCCAGCAGCCAAGAGCGGGGGAGTTACGAGCAGTACTTC CASSQERGSYEQYF
TRBJ2-1 . few TRBV14 TGTGCCAGCAACCAAAACAGAATCAATGAGCAGTTCTTC CASNQNRINEQFF
TRBJ2-7 TRBD1 . TRBV27 TGTGCCAGCAGTCCCGGCAGGGGGTTATTCGAGCAGTACTTC CASSPGRGLFEQYF
TRBJ2-7 . . TRBV21-1 TGTGCCAGCAGCAAAGAGCCGGGGACAGGGGGCGACGAGCAGTACTTC CASSKEPGTGGDEQYF
TRBJ1-3 . . TRBV7-8 TGTGCCAGCAGCGTTCGGGGAAACACCATATATTTT CASSVRGNTIYF
TRBJ1-1 TRBD1 . TRBV28 TGTGCCAGCAGTTTATCCGGGACAGGGACCACTGAAGCTTTCTTT CASSLSGTGTTEAFF
TRBJ1-5 . . TRBV1 TGCACCAGCAGCCAAGATCCGGCGGCAGTAGCCTTGTATCAGCCCCAGCATTTT CTSSQDPAAVALYQPQHF
TRBJ2-3 TRBD2 . TRBV13 TGTGCCACTTCCTCGGGGGGGCGGAGCACAGATACGCAGTATTTT CATSSGGRSTDTQYF
TRBJ2-3 TRBD2 . TRBV5-4 TGTGCCAGCAGCTTGCTAGCGGGGGGGACGGATACGCAGTATTTT CASSLLAGGTDTQYF
TRBJ1-5 . . TRBV27 TGTGCCAGCAGACAAGATCAGGGGAGTGGACAGCCCCAGCATTTT CASRQDQGSGQPQHF
TRBJ2-3 . once TRBV7-3 TGTGCCAGCAGCATGAAGCCGACTACCGCTAGCACAGATACGCAGTATTTT CASSMKPTTASTDTQYF
TRBJ2-4 . . TRBV12-3/TRBV12-4 TGTGCCAGCAGTTTACGTCACATTCAGTACTTC CASSLRHIQYF
TRBJ1-2 . . TRBV6-2/TRBV6-3 TGTGCCAGCAGTGGACAGACAGCCTACTATGGCTACACCTTC CASSGQTAYYGYTF
TRBJ1-2 TRBD1 few TRBV7-2 TGTGCCAGCAGCCAGGACAGGGACTATGGCTACACCTTC CASSQDRDYGYTF
TRBJ1-2 TRBD1 . TRBV2 TGTGCCAGCCGGACAGGGGAAGGAGGCTACACCTTC CASRTGEGGYTF
TRBJ1-1 TRBD1 once TRBV5-4 TGTGCCAGCAGCCCAGAACAGGGGGTTGCGGCTGAAGCTTTCTTT CASSPEQGVAAEAFF
TRBJ2-3 TRBD2 once TRBV28 TGTGCCAGCAGTTCGGGGTCAGGACTAGCAGCACCGGATACGCAGTATTTT CASSSGSGLAAPDTQYF
TRBJ2-7 . . TRBV6-7 TGTGCCAGCAGTCAACAGGGAAAAAACTACGAGCAGTACTTC CASSQQGKNYEQYF
TRBJ2-1 TRBD2 . TRBV7-2 TGTGCCAGCAGTCGTACTAGCGGATCTTACAATGAGCAGTTCTTC CASSRTSGSYNEQFF
TRBJ1-2 TRBD1 . TRBV27 TGTGCCAGCAGTTTATGGTCAGGGGGAGGCTACACCTTC CASSLWSGGGYTF
TRBJ2-1 TRBD1 . TRBV7-9 TGTGCCAGCAGCTCAGACAGGGGAAGGTCCTACAATGAGCAGTTCTTC CASSSDRGRSYNEQFF